This is a list of T cell receptor beta chains from one sample in a study of identical twins. MiXCR was run by TCRdb on the 5' RACE reads, yielding one entry per CDR3 protein. In the table there are 500,000 to 600,000 distinct CDR3 sequences, 22% of which are singletons. The same sample was also used in a study of T cells expressing NK-cell markers.

The sequencing input was CD4+ T cells sorted from blood. These receptor sequences come from a woman aged 18-35 years in good health. Both conserved end residues are part of each CDR3. The order of the fields is CDR3 length, J gene, V gene, clone size, D gene, CDR3 DNA, CDR3 protein. The D gene is left open where the match is weak. Some rows mark clone size as missing; the rest say once, few, many or name a class of expanded clone.

CDR3 length: 15; J gene: TRBJ2-1; V gene: TRBV11-2; clone size: .; D gene: .; CDR3 DNA: TGTGCCACTTCGGGGTTTCTTAGTCGGGACAATGAGCAGTTCTTC; CDR3 protein: CATSGFLSRDNEQFF
CDR3 length: 14; J gene: TRBJ2-7; V gene: TRBV7-9; clone size: .; D gene: .; CDR3 DNA: TGTGCCAGCAGCATTAGCACAAACCGACGGGAGCAGTACTTC; CDR3 protein: CASSISTNRREQYF
CDR3 length: 16; J gene: TRBJ1-2; V gene: TRBV7-9; clone size: .; D gene: .; CDR3 DNA: TGTGCCAGCAGCCAACAACCGGGACGGGGTAACTATGGCTACACCTTC; CDR3 protein: CASSQQPGRGNYGYTF
CDR3 length: 18; J gene: TRBJ1-2; V gene: TRBV12-3/TRBV12-4; clone size: .; D gene: .; CDR3 DNA: TGTGCCTTCAGTTTAGCGCCCCGGGCAGGGGCGGTACTCTATGGCTACACCTTC; CDR3 protein: CAFSLAPRAGAVLYGYTF
CDR3 length: 13; J gene: TRBJ2-7; V gene: TRBV27; clone size: .; D gene: .; CDR3 DNA: TGTGCCAGCAGTTTATGGCAGGGTCGCGAGCAGTACTTC; CDR3 protein: CASSLWQGREQYF
CDR3 length: 16; J gene: TRBJ2-1; V gene: TRBV5-1; clone size: .; D gene: TRBD2; CDR3 DNA: TGCGCCAGCAGCGCGCCACTAGCGATCGCCTACAATGAGCAGTTCTTC; CDR3 protein: CASSAPLAIAYNEQFF
CDR3 length: 14; J gene: TRBJ2-2; V gene: TRBV7-3; clone size: .; D gene: .; CDR3 DNA: TGTGCCAGCAGCTTAGATTATACCACCGGGGAGCTGTTTTTT; CDR3 protein: CASSLDYTTGELFF
CDR3 length: 12; J gene: TRBJ1-2; V gene: TRBV10-3; clone size: few; D gene: .; CDR3 DNA: TGTGCCATCAGTGAGTCATCCTACGGCTACACCTTC; CDR3 protein: CAISESSYGYTF
CDR3 length: 14; J gene: TRBJ2-2; V gene: TRBV4-3; clone size: many; D gene: .; CDR3 DNA: TGCGCCAGCAGCCTTCGACTGATCACCGGGGAGCTGTTTTTT; CDR3 protein: CASSLRLITGELFF
CDR3 length: 16; J gene: TRBJ2-1; V gene: TRBV3-1; clone size: few; D gene: TRBD2; CDR3 DNA: TGTGCCAGCAGCCAAGGTTCGGGACTAGCGGCTAATGAGCAGTTCTTC; CDR3 protein: CASSQGSGLAANEQFF
CDR3 length: 14; J gene: TRBJ2-4; V gene: TRBV12-3/TRBV12-4; clone size: few; D gene: .; CDR3 DNA: TGTGCCAGCAGTTTAGGATCGGCCAAAAACATTCAGTACTTC; CDR3 protein: CASSLGSAKNIQYF
CDR3 length: 11; J gene: TRBJ1-1; V gene: TRBV6-5; clone size: .; D gene: .; CDR3 DNA: TGTGCCAGCGCCCTAGGGCCCGAAGCTTTCTTT; CDR3 protein: CASALGPEAFF
CDR3 length: 15; J gene: TRBJ2-1; V gene: TRBV3-1; clone size: .; D gene: TRBD2; CDR3 DNA: TGTGCCAGCAGCCAAGGGCTAGCGGGAGGTAAAGAGCAGTTCTTC; CDR3 protein: CASSQGLAGGKEQFF
CDR3 length: 15; J gene: TRBJ2-7; V gene: TRBV20-1; clone size: .; D gene: .; CDR3 DNA: TGCAGTGCTAGAGTCGTCCCCACGTCCTGGGGCGAGCAGTACTTC; CDR3 protein: CSARVVPTSWGEQYF
CDR3 length: 14; J gene: TRBJ2-1; V gene: TRBV27; clone size: few; D gene: .; CDR3 DNA: TGTGCCAGCAGTTTTCGGGGGGCCGCTAATGAGCAGTTCTTC; CDR3 protein: CASSFRGAANEQFF
CDR3 length: 16; J gene: TRBJ2-1; V gene: TRBV4-3; clone size: .; D gene: TRBD2; CDR3 DNA: TGCGCCAGCAGCCAAGATGTGGTAGCGGGTAGGAATGAGCAGTTCTTC; CDR3 protein: CASSQDVVAGRNEQFF
CDR3 length: 12; J gene: TRBJ1-5; V gene: TRBV19; clone size: few; D gene: .; CDR3 DNA: TGTGCCAGTTCCGGGAACAATCAGCCCCAGCATTTT; CDR3 protein: CASSGNNQPQHF
CDR3 length: 11; J gene: TRBJ2-1; V gene: TRBV6-6; clone size: once; D gene: .; CDR3 DNA: TGTGCCAGCACCTCCGACAATGAGCAGTTCTTC; CDR3 protein: CASTSDNEQFF
CDR3 length: 14; J gene: TRBJ2-1; V gene: TRBV11-1; clone size: .; D gene: .; CDR3 DNA: TGTGCCAGCAGCTCTAGTACTCGCGTGAATGAGCAGTTCTTC; CDR3 protein: CASSSSTRVNEQFF
CDR3 length: 14; J gene: TRBJ2-7; V gene: TRBV12-3/TRBV12-4; clone size: many; D gene: TRBD2; CDR3 DNA: TGTGCCAGCAGTTTAAGCGGGGCTAGCTACGAGCAGTACTTC; CDR3 protein: CASSLSGASYEQYF
CDR3 length: 15; J gene: TRBJ2-3; V gene: TRBV20-1; clone size: few; D gene: TRBD2; CDR3 DNA: TGCAGTGCTAGAGACCCCCGGACTAGCGGAGATACGCAGTATTTT; CDR3 protein: CSARDPRTSGDTQYF
CDR3 length: 19; J gene: TRBJ2-7; V gene: TRBV5-1; clone size: .; D gene: TRBD2; CDR3 DNA: TGCGCCAGCAGCTTGTTATCTGACAGTCTAGCGGGGGACCCCTACGAGCAGTACTTC; CDR3 protein: CASSLLSDSLAGDPYEQYF
CDR3 length: 16; J gene: TRBJ2-1; V gene: TRBV20-1; clone size: many; D gene: TRBD2; CDR3 DNA: TGCAGTGCCTCAGCACAGCGGGGGAGCTCCTACAATGAGCAGTTCTTC; CDR3 protein: CSASAQRGSSYNEQFF
CDR3 length: 12; J gene: TRBJ1-4; V gene: TRBV12-3/TRBV12-4; clone size: few; D gene: .; CDR3 DNA: TGTGCCAGCAGTAACGACGGTGAAAAACTGTTTTTT; CDR3 protein: CASSNDGEKLFF
CDR3 length: 17; J gene: TRBJ2-3; V gene: TRBV4-3; clone size: .; D gene: TRBD2; CDR3 DNA: TGCGCCAGCAGCCAAGATAGGACTAGCGGCAGCACAGATACGCAGTATTTT; CDR3 protein: CASSQDRTSGSTDTQYF
CDR3 length: 13; J gene: TRBJ2-7; V gene: TRBV29-1; clone size: .; D gene: .; CDR3 DNA: TGCAGCGTGCCCGGTAAGGGGAACCACGAGCAGTACTTC; CDR3 protein: CSVPGKGNHEQYF